Listed below are T cell receptor beta chains from one sample, sequenced in a study of blood T cell repertoires in COVID-19. TCRdb keeps only in-frame clones here, not all; method: immunoSEQ multiplex PCR. The sample records hundreds of thousands of clones, around 82% being singletons. Sequencing input: peripheral blood. The origin of the receptors is a woman over 75 with acute or convalescent COVID-19. Both conserved end residues are part of each CDR3. The order of the fields is D gene, V gene, clone size, J gene, CDR3 DNA, CDR3 protein. D genes are given only for firm matches. Some rows mark clone size as missing; the rest say once, few, many or name a class of expanded clone.

-	TRBV4-1	-	TRBJ2-1	TGCGCCAGCAGCGGTGTTAGATCGTCTATGTACAATGAGCAGTTCTTC	CASSGVRSSMYNEQFF
-	TRBV6-1	-	TRBJ2-7	TGTGCCAGCAGTCTCTGGGGGACAAGCGAGCAGTACTTC	CASSLWGTSEQYF
-	TRBV4-2	once	TRBJ2-5	TGTGCCAGCAGCCAAGATTCTCGACAGATAATCCAAGAGACCCAGTACTTC	CASSQDSRQIIQETQYF
-	TRBV7-9	-	TRBJ2-3	TGTGCCAGCAGCTTAGATCTAGCCGACACAGATACGCAGTATTTT	CASSLDLADTDTQYF
-	TRBV5-4	few	TRBJ2-1	TGTGCCAGCAGCTCGGGACTTAAGCCCGATGAGCAGTTCTTC	CASSSGLKPDEQFF
TRBD1	TRBV5-4	-	TRBJ1-2	TGTGCCAGCAGCCCCCCTCTCGGGACAGGCCACTATGGCTACACCTTC	CASSPPLGTGHYGYTF
-	TRBV7-2	-	TRBJ2-5	TGTGCCAGCAGCCCGCTGGGGGGATGGCAAGAGACCCAGTACTTC	CASSPLGGWQETQYF
-	TRBV7-8	-	TRBJ2-3	TGTGCCAGCAGCCTAGGGACGGGGGGCGGCGATACGCAGTATTTT	CASSLGTGGGDTQYF
-	TRBV2	-	TRBJ1-4	TGTGCCAGCAGTTTCAGAAGACGGGCAACTAATGAAAAACTGTTTTTT	CASSFRRRATNEKLFF
TRBD1	TRBV12-5	once	TRBJ2-1	TGTGCTAGTGGTTATGGGACAGGGCACAATGAGCAGTTCTTC	CASGYGTGHNEQFF
-	TRBV6-5	few	TRBJ1-3	TGTGCCAGCAGTTACTCGGAGGGACGCTCTGGAAACACCATATATTTT	CASSYSEGRSGNTIYF
-	TRBV6-6	-	TRBJ2-1	TGTGCCAGCACCCGAGGAGGGGCAAGGGATGAGCAGTTCTTC	CASTRGGARDEQFF
-	TRBV5-1	-	TRBJ1-2	TGCGCCAGCAGCTTCGGTCTAGATTATGGCTACACCTTC	CASSFGLDYGYTF
TRBD1	TRBV5-1	-	TRBJ2-5	TGCGCCAGCAGCTTCCAAGGACAGGGGGCGAGTGGGGAGACCCAGTACTTC	CASSFQGQGASGETQYF
TRBD2	TRBV4-2	once	TRBJ2-1	TGTGCCAGCAGCCGGGGGGGAGCCGAAAGCTACAATGAGCAGTTCTTC	CASSRGGAESYNEQFF
-	TRBV19	-	TRBJ2-5	TGTGCCAGTAGTATACTGGGAGACATCGGGGAGACCCAGTACTTC	CASSILGDIGETQYF
-	TRBV7-9	-	TRBJ1-6	TGTGCCAGCAGCTCGGCCCGAGGAAATTCACCCCTCCACTTT	CASSSARGNSPLHF
TRBD2	TRBV7-2	-	TRBJ2-3	TGTGCCAGCAGCCGCACTAGCGGGTTAAGCACAGATACGCAGTATTTT	CASSRTSGLSTDTQYF
TRBD1	TRBV13	few	TRBJ1-2	TGTGCCAGCAGGCCCTTGGACAGGGAAAACTATGGCTACACCTTC	CASRPLDRENYGYTF
TRBD2	TRBV7-2	-	TRBJ2-7	TGTGCCAGCAGCCCCCCTAGCGGGGGGACGACCTACGAGCAGTACTTC	CASSPPSGGTTYEQYF
TRBD1	TRBV3-1/TRBV3-2	-	TRBJ2-3	TGTGCCAGCAGCCCCCAGGGGGCTCTCACAGATACGCAGTATTTT	CASSPQGALTDTQYF
-	TRBV15	few	TRBJ1-4	TGTGCCACCAGCAAGAGAGGAGATCTGCTAGAAAAACTGTTTTTT	CATSKRGDLLEKLFF
-	TRBV7-7	-	TRBJ2-3	TGTGCTAGCAGTCCCTCTGACCGAGGGATAGATACGCAGTATTTT	CASSPSDRGIDTQYF
-	TRBV7-3	-	TRBJ2-2	TGTGCCAGCAGTTCTAGTCCGGGACACCTGAACACCGGGGAGCTGTTTTTT	CASSSSPGHLNTGELFF
-	TRBV18	-	TRBJ1-3	TGTGCCAGCTCACAGGACAGAGACTCTGGAAACACCATATATTTT	CASSQDRDSGNTIYF
-	TRBV5-6	-	TRBJ2-3	TGTGCCAGCAGCCCCGTGGGGGGTACGATCACAGATACGCAGTATTTT	CASSPVGGTITDTQYF
-	TRBV13	-	TRBJ1-2	TGTGCCAGCAGCTTGAAGGGGTATGTCGGGTTGTACTTC	CASSLKGYVGLYF
TRBD2	TRBV6-5	-	TRBJ2-1	TGTGCCAGCAGTTCCGGGACTAGCGGGGGGGCGGTTGAGCAGTTCTTC	CASSSGTSGGAVEQFF
TRBD1	TRBV13	-	TRBJ1-2	TGTGCCAGCAGCTTAGGCCTCGCCACAGGGGGTTCCTATGGCTACACCTTC	CASSLGLATGGSYGYTF
TRBD1	TRBV5-4	few	TRBJ1-4	TGTGCCAGCACCCCCGGGACAGGGCTGGAAAAACTGTTTTTT	CASTPGTGLEKLFF
TRBD1	TRBV7-2	-	TRBJ1-2	TGTGCCAGCAGCTTAAATCAGCCGCCAGGGGGGTATGGCTACACCTTC	CASSLNQPPGGYGYTF
-	TRBV30	-	TRBJ1-5	TGTGCCTGGAGTGTAGGGGTACGGCAGCCCCAGCATTTT	CAWSVGVRQPQHF
-	TRBV3-1/TRBV3-2	-	TRBJ2-6	TGTGCCAGCAGCCTCGACTTATCGACAGGAGGGGCCAACGTCCTGACTTTC	CASSLDLSTGGANVLTF
-	TRBV2	-	TRBJ1-1	TGTGCCAGCACCCTAATGGGGCAGGGGAGAGCTTTCTTT	CASTLMGQGRAFF